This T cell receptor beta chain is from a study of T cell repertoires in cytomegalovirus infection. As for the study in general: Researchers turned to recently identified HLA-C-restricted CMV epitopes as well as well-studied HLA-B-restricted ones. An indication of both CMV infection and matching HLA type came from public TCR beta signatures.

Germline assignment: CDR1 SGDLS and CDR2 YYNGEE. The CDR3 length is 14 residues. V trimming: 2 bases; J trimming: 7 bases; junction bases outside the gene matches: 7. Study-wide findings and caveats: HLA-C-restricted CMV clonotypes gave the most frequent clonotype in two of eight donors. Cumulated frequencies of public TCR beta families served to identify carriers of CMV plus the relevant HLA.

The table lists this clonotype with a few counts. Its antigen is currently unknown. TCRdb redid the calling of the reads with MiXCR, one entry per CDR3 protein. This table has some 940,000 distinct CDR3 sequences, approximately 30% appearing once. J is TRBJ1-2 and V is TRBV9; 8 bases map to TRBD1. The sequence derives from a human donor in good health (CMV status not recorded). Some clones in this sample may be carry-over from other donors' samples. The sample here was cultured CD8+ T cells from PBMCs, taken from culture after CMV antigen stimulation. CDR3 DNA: TGTGCCAGCAGCGTGGGACAGGCTCTGGCTGGCTACACCTTC. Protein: CASSVGQALAGYTF.